This T cell receptor (beta chain) was found in a study of graft-versus-host responses after intestinal transplantation. Looking at the study overall: Each recipient received anti-thymocyte globulin induction, then tacrolimus and steroids for 2 to 3 years.

Assay used: immunoSEQ multiplex PCR; TCRdb lists only in-frame clones, some missing. The data contain 21,000 or so clones, 55% to 70% of them singletons. The germline V gene encodes CDR1 MNHEY and CDR2 SVGAGI. The CDR3 runs 16 residues. Trimming left V 2 bases short and J 0 bases short, with 11 bases between. The sequence was obtained from a human patient who received an intestinal transplant. This sample comprised alloreactive CD4+ T cells from a mixed lymphocyte reaction culture, obtained before intestinal transplant. Sample subset: CFSE-low proliferating T cells sorted from roughly 6-day pre-transplant mixed lymphocyte reaction (GvH or HvG direction). The gene calls are TRBV6-5 and TRBJ2-1, with D possibly TRBD2 on 6 matching bases. This CDR3 reads CASSYPAGPSYNEQFF. CDR3 DNA sequence: TGTGCCAGCAGTTACCCCGCGGGACCCTCCTACAATGAGCAGTTCTTC.